The 16 T cell receptor beta chains reported below all come from one sample, sequenced in a study of T cells expressing NK-cell markers. Each CDR3 protein gets one entry in TCRdb, which reprocessed the 5' RACE reads and gives no DNA. The sample table includes approximately 460,000 distinct CDR3 sequences. The source material was blood T cells: a sorted CD56 or NKG2C T cell subset, CD4+ or CD8+ T cells, or bulk PBMC T cells (not recorded which). The origin of the receptors is a woman aged 18 to 75 in good health.

V usage is TRBV12-3 or TRBV12-4 and J usage is TRBJ2-1; the TCRdb D gene call, TRBD2, has no DNA to confirm it. The CDR3 runs 14 residues. The chain's CDR3 is CASSIAGGGYEQFF.

V usage is TRBV20-1 and J usage is TRBJ2-3; the TCRdb D gene call, TRBD2, has no DNA to confirm it. The germline CDR1 and CDR2 sequences are DFQATT and SNEGSKA (reference sequence). The CDR3 runs 14 residues. CDR3 amino acids: CSARGTSGTDTQYF.

The chain recombines TRBV28 with TRBJ2-7. This CDR3 region has 12 residues. Germline V gives CDR1 MDHEN, CDR2 SYDVKM. CDR3 sequence reads: CASSPDLRGQYF.

V gene TRBV12-3 or TRBV12-4 combines with J gene TRBJ2-3; the D gene TCRdb calls, TRBD1, cannot be checked with no DNA. CDR3 length equals 13 residues. The CDR3 loop reads CASTRGPTDTQYF.

This chain's CDR3 is CASSHSGSDTGELFF. V usage is TRBV5-4 and J usage is TRBJ2-2; no DNA is available, so the TRBD2 call from TCRdb remains unchecked. The V gene's germline CDR1 is SGHNT and CDR2 YYREEE (reference sequence). CDR3 length: 15 amino acids. Full variable domain (remainder filled in from reference TRBV5-4 and TRBJ2-2): ETGVTQSPTHLIKTRGQQVTLRCSSQSGHNTVSWYQQALGQGPQFIFQYYREEENGRGNFPPRFSGLQFPNYSSELNVNALELDDSALYLCASSHSGSDTGELFFGEGSRLTVL.

J is TRBJ2-1 and V is TRBV20-1; TCRdb picks TRBD1, but there is no DNA to check that call. CDR3 length: 15 amino acids. Per the germline V gene, CDR1 is DFQATT and CDR2 is SNEGSKA (reference sequence). This CDR3 reads CSASWTSSPYNEQFF.

This chain joins TRBV4-3 and TRBJ1-5; TCRdb returns TRBD1, unconfirmable since there is no DNA. Germline CDR1 is LGHNA and CDR2 is YSLEER. The CDR3 is made up of 17 amino acids. This chain's CDR3 is CASSQEIGQGANQPQHF.

This chain connects TRBV29-1 to TRBJ1-5; as DNA is missing, the TRBD1 call by TCRdb cannot be tested. This CDR3 is built from 15 residues. Germline-derived CDR1 and CDR2 are SQVTM and ANQGSEA. CDR3 residues: CSVGGDRDSNQPQHF. The full variable domain, completed using reference TRBV29-1 and TRBJ1-5, is SAVISQKPSRDICQRGTSLTIQCQVDSQVTMMFWYRQQPGQSLTLIATANQGSEATYESGFVIDKFPISRPNLTFSTLTVSNMSPEDSSIYLCSVGGDRDSNQPQHFGDGTRLSIL.

V gene TRBV6-1 combines with J gene TRBJ2-1; TCRdb's D call of TRBD2 is untestable without DNA. Germline V CDR1 and CDR2: MNHNS, SASEGT. CDR3 length: 21 amino acids. The CDR3 loop reads CASSQDPSGRAKTSSYNEQFF.

The rearrangement joins TRBV7-9 to TRBJ1-1. Germline-derived CDR1 and CDR2 are SEHNR and FQNEAQ (reference sequence). This CDR3 contains 16 residues. The CDR3 loop reads CASSLSSTWENTEAFF.

The V and J genes are TRBV6-2 or TRBV6-3 and TRBJ2-1. In germline, CDR1 is MNHEY, CDR2 SVGEGT. The CDR3 is made up of 11 amino acids. CDR3 region: CASSYFNEQFF.

The chain links TRBV29-1 to TRBJ2-3; absent DNA, TCRdb's TRBD2 call cannot be checked. In germline, CDR1 is SQVTM, CDR2 ANQGSEA. This CDR3 has 18 amino acids. This CDR3 reads CSVEGSRVAGVGTDTQYF.

The CDR3 protein is CASSFSGYEQYF. The chain combines TRBV27 with TRBJ2-7. The CDR3 is 12 residues long. CDR1 is MNHEY, CDR2 SMNVEV, per germline (reference sequence).

The chain carries TRBV5-6 and TRBJ2-3; the TRBD2 assignment by TCRdb is unverifiable without DNA. This CDR3 region has 16 residues. Germline lookup yields CDR1 SGHDT and CDR2 YYEEEE. CDR3 sequence: CASSLAGGGAADTQYF. The variable domain in full, completed from reference TRBV5-6 and TRBJ2-3, reads DAGVTQSPTHLIKTRGQQVTLRCSPKSGHDTVSWYQQALGQGPQFIFQYYEEEERQRGNFPDRFSGHQFPNYSSELNVNALLLGDSALYLCASSLAGGGAADTQYFGPGTRLTVL.

The chain is built from TRBV9 and TRBJ2-5; TCRdb calls TRBD2, which cannot be checked without DNA. The CDR3 is made up of 15 amino acids. Germline V gives CDR1 SGDLS, CDR2 YYNGEE. This CDR3 is CASSVVSGSQETQYF.

The chain carries TRBV7-2 and TRBJ2-3; as DNA is missing, the TRBD1 call by TCRdb cannot be tested. The CDR3 extends over 17 amino acids. CDR1 is SGHTA and CDR2 is FQGNSA in the germline V gene. CDR3 in amino acids: CASSPRTGRGDTDTQYF.